These 18 T cell receptor beta chains were sequenced from one sample in a study of early T cells in non-severe SARS-CoV-2 infection (dated by TCRdb to about 2021). The protocol used for the library was 5' RACE. Sequencer: NextSeq 500. Clones were called with MiXCR by TCRdb after fastp trimmed the public reads at Q25, and only in-frame beta chains were retained. Records with the same CDR3 protein are collapsed into one entry carrying the most frequent genes and DNA. The sample table lists 65,000 to 80,000 distinct CDR3 sequences, 9.5% to 15% of them with a count of one. The top ten constitute around 1.1% of the sample. The sample consisted of whole blood. These receptors came from an adult who was a healthcare worker with PCR-confirmed SARS-CoV-2 infection or an uninfected control (not recorded which).

This clonotype was seen at least ten times. This rearrangement joins TRBV19 to TRBJ2-1, with TRBD2 matching 14 bases. CDR3 length equals 15 residues. Germline CDR1 and CDR2: LNHDA and SQIVND (reference sequence). The V segment lost 5 bases and the J segment 8 bases; nucleotides outside the gene matches: 5. The CDR3, as DNA: TGTGCCAGTAGTTCAGGGACTAGCGGGGGACATGAGCAGTTCTTC. It translates to CASSSGTSGGHEQFF.

This clonotype was detected only a few times. V and J are TRBV4-3 and TRBJ2-7; a possible D gene is TRBD1 (5 bases). This CDR3 contains 13 residues. Trimming removed 4 bases from V and 4 bases from J, with 11 bases in between. Germline V lookup: CDR1 LGHNA, CDR2 YSLEER. The CDR3, as DNA: TGCGCCAGCAGCCCCAAACAGGAGTACGAGCAGTACTTC. Translated: CASSPKQEYEQYF.

This clonotype was observed at least ten times. The chain recombines TRBV10-1 with TRBJ2-2; D remains unclear. Germline V gene data show CDR1 as WNHNN and CDR2 as SYGVQD (reference sequence). This CDR3 has 18 residues. V shed 4 bases and J shed 0 bases, with 18 bases lying between them. The CDR3 sequence: CASSVGFNALANTGELFF. The CDR3 DNA reads as TGCGCCAGCAGTGTCGGTTTTAACGCTCTCGCGAACACCGGGGAGCTGTTTTTT.

Remarks on this clonotype: With a much larger clone just one base away, this may be a read error. This sequence joins TRBV7-2 and TRBJ1-1; D remains ambiguous. This CDR3 comprises 18 residues. Germline V gene lookup returns CDR1 SGHTA and CDR2 FQGNSA. DNA for the CDR3: TGTGCCGGCAGCTTAGATACCCCCGACTTTTGGGGTTCATTTGAAGTTTTCTTT. Translating it yields CAGSLDTPDFWGSFEVFF.

This clonotype has a handful of counts. The CDR3: CASSGGDSYNEQFF. CDR3 bases: TGTGCCAGCAGTGGCGGCGACTCCTACAATGAGCAGTTCTTC. This rearrangement joins TRBV5-6 to TRBJ2-1; D remains unclear. Trimming took 5 bases from V and 0 from J, leaving 9 bases between them. The CDR3 has 14 residues. Germline CDR1 reads SGHDT; CDR2 reads YYEEEE. The full variable domain, with the rest looked up from reference TRBV5-6 and TRBJ2-1, is DAGVTQSPTHLIKTRGQQVTLRCSPKSGHDTVSWYQQALGQGPQFIFQYYEEEERQRGNFPDRFSGHQFPNYSSELNVNALLLGDSALYLCASSGGDSYNEQFFGPGTRLTVL.

This clonotype was observed at least ten times. The V call is TRBV29-1, the J call TRBJ2-7, with unresolved D. V was trimmed by 3 bases and J by 5 bases, leaving 11 bases between them. The CDR3 sequence is 12 residues long. CDR1 SQVTM and CDR2 ANQGSEA come from the germline V gene. The DNA of the CDR3 is TGCAGCGTTGACCTTGGTCGGGACGAGCAGTACTTC. Its translation is CSVDLGRDEQYF.

This clonotype was observed a handful of times. V and J are TRBV7-8 and TRBJ2-2; possible D gene TRBD1, 5 bases. There are 15 residues in the CDR3. Germline lookup yields CDR1 SGHVS and CDR2 FQNEAQ. V was clipped by 5 bases and J by 6 bases, with 16 bases between them. CDR3 loop: CASSPPRVWPGELFF. The CDR3 DNA is TGTGCCAGCAGCCCCCCCAGGGTGTGGCCCGGGGAGCTGTTTTTT.

This clonotype was counted a few times. The J gene is TRBJ2-1, the V gene TRBV6-1; 8 bases map to TRBD2. CDR1 is MNHNS, CDR2 SASEGT, per germline. This CDR3 comprises 14 residues. Trimming took 1 base from V and 8 from J; bases not matched to a gene: 4. The CDR3 DNA is TGTGCCAGCAGTGAAGGAGCGGGAGAGGATGAGCAGTTCTTC. It codes for CASSEGAGEDEQFF.

This clonotype has ten or more counts. The V call is TRBV28, the J call TRBJ2-1; D call uncertain. Trimming left V 5 bases short and J 10 bases short, with 12 bases between. Germline V gives CDR1 MDHEN, CDR2 SYDVKM. The CDR3 sequence is 12 residues long. The CDR3 protein is CASSRPWQEQFF. In DNA form, the CDR3 reads TGTGCCAGCAGTCGCCCCTGGCAGGAGCAGTTCTTC.

CDR3 protein: CASSPGGYGYTF. CDR3 nucleotide sequence: TGTGCCAGCAGTCCAGGGGGCTATGGCTACACCTTC. The chain recombines TRBV12-3 or TRBV12-4 with TRBJ1-2, with 7 bases identical to TRBD1. The CDR3 has 12 amino acids. With V trimmed by 5 bases and J by 4 bases, 1 base remained unmatched.

In this sample, this clonotype turned up many times. The rearrangement links TRBV29-1 to TRBJ1-2, with unresolved D. The V and J ends lost 1 base and 4 bases respectively, with 7 bases between them. This CDR3 region has 12 residues. CDR1 SQVTM and CDR2 ANQGSEA come from the germline V gene. The CDR3 spells CSVEGGLYGYTF. DNA of the CDR3: TGCAGCGTTGAAGGTGGGCTCTATGGCTACACCTTC.

V is TRBV7-2 and J is TRBJ2-2; D gene unclear. The CDR3 extends over 16 amino acids. Deletions cut 5 bases from V and 3 bases from J, with 16 bases between. From germline, CDR1 is SGHTA and CDR2 FQGNSA. The CDR3 region is CASSPQTGSYTGELFF. CDR3 in DNA: TGTGCCAGCAGCCCCCAGACCGGCTCCTACACCGGGGAGCTGTTTTTT.

CDR3 DNA sequence: TGTGCCAGCAGACGTGCCTTTCAAGATAATTCACCCCTCCACTTT. This encodes CASRRAFQDNSPLHF. V and J are TRBV6-5 and TRBJ1-6; unclear D gene. Trimming took off 6 bases at V and 5 bases at J, with 14 bases between the two ends. The germline V gene encodes CDR1 MNHEY and CDR2 SVGAGI. This CDR3 comprises 15 residues.

This clonotype was seen many times. The chain combines TRBV7-8 with TRBJ2-3, with D perhaps being TRBD1 or TRBD2 (5 bases each). The CDR3 length is 16 residues. CDR1 SGHVS and CDR2 FQNEAQ come from the germline V gene. Trimming cost V 5 bases and J 4 bases, with 19 bases left between them. CDR3 residues: CASSPWTALGADTQYF. As DNA, the CDR3 is TGTGCCAGCAGCCCCTGGACGGCCTTGGGGGCAGATACGCAGTATTTT.

The chain joins TRBV12-3 or TRBV12-4 to TRBJ2-7, with 8 bases lining up with TRBD1. Trimming cost V 6 bases and J 4 bases; bases outside gene matches: 8. The CDR3 contains 14 residues. In DNA, the CDR3 is TGTGCCAGCAGATTGACAGGGGATTTTTACGAGCAGTACTTC. Translating it yields CASRLTGDFYEQYF.

This clonotype appeared many times. V usage is TRBV28 and J usage is TRBJ2-6; 7 nucleotides agree with TRBD1. The CDR3 contains 16 residues. Germline values: CDR1 MDHEN, CDR2 SYDVKM. The trim removed 3 bases at V and 1 base at J, leaving 3 bases unmatched. The CDR3 DNA follows: TGTGCCAGCAGTTTTGAGGGGGCATCTGGGGCCAACGTCCTGACTTTC. Its translation is CASSFEGASGANVLTF.

The genes are TRBV4-3 and TRBJ2-7, with 7 positions matching TRBD2. This CDR3 has 16 residues. V was pared by 1 base and J by 2 bases, with 8 bases of the junction left unmatched. CDR1 and CDR2 (germline): LGHNA, YSLEER. CDR3 DNA: TGCGCCAGCAGCCAAGGACTAGCCGGATTGGCCTACGAGCAGTACTTC. Its protein is CASSQGLAGLAYEQYF.

The genes are TRBV19 and TRBJ2-2; TRBD1 aligns across 8 bases. The CDR3 consists of 15 residues. Germline loops: CDR1 LNHDA, CDR2 SQIVND (reference sequence). The J segment lost 0 bases and the V segment lost 4 bases, leaving 1 base of the junction unmatched. CDR3 DNA sequence: TGTGCCAGTAGTAGGACAGGGCCGAACACCGGGGAGCTGTTTTTT. It encodes CASSRTGPNTGELFF. Combining the CDR3 with reference TRBV19 and TRBJ2-2 gives the whole variable domain DGGITQSPKYLFRKEGQNVTLSCEQNLNHDAMYWYRQDPGQGLRLIYYSQIVNDFQKGDIAEGYSVSREKKESFPLTVTSAQKNPTAFYLCASSRTGPNTGELFFGEGSRLTVL.